These 28 T cell receptor beta chains came from one sample sequenced in a study of blood T cell repertoires in COVID-19 (dated by TCRdb to 2020 to 2021). The protocol used for the library was the immunoSEQ multiplex PCR assay. As stored in TCRdb, this immuneACCESS dataset retains in-frame rearrangements with V and J assigned. A fraction of the clones does not appear; measured against another copy, unresolved V genes explain less than half of the discrepancy, and the remainder lacks a known reason. This sample lists some 80,000 clones; more than 75% were detected once. Less than 20% of the sample goes to the ten largest clones. The sequenced material came from peripheral blood. These receptor sequences come from a woman aged 80 or older with active or convalescent COVID-19.

The V and J genes are TRBV6-5 and TRBJ1-4; 7 bases match TRBD1. The J segment lost 7 bases and the V segment lost 9 bases, leaving 11 bases of the junction unmatched. This CDR3 region has 14 residues. Germline V gene lookup returns CDR1 MNHEY and CDR2 SVGAGI. DNA of the CDR3: TGTGCCAGTTCCCGGGACCAGGGGGGTGAAAAACTGTTTTTT. This codes for CASSRDQGGEKLFF.

This clone has a handful of counts. The chain is built from TRBV7-8 and TRBJ1-5; a possible D gene is TRBD1 (5 bases). Germline V gene lookup returns CDR1 SGHVS and CDR2 FQNEAQ. The CDR3 is 16 amino acids. The ends were cut back, 3 bases at V and 3 bases at J, with 15 bases in the middle. CDR3 sequence reads: CASSLVQGTLNQPQHF. The CDR3, as DNA: TGTGCCAGCAGCTTGGTCCAGGGTACCCTCAATCAGCCCCAGCATTTT.

The V call is TRBV7-8, the J call TRBJ2-3, with D possibly matching TRBD2 (5 bases). Per the germline V gene, CDR1 is SGHVS and CDR2 is FQNEAQ. The CDR3 has 14 amino acids. With 0 bases removed from V and 6 bases from J, the gap between germline ends came to 10 bases. The CDR3 protein is CASSLARVRDTQYF. The DNA for the CDR3 is TGTGCCAGCAGCTTAGCGCGGGTGAGGGATACGCAGTATTTT.

This rearrangement joins TRBV11-2 to TRBJ1-3; D is unresolved. The CDR3 has 15 amino acids. The ends were cut back, 1 base at V and 4 bases at J, with 11 bases in the middle. Germline-derived CDR1 and CDR2 are SGHAT and FQNNGV. The CDR3, as DNA: TGTGCCAGCAGCTTAGGCGGACTAGTAGGAAACACCATATATTTT. It encodes CASSLGGLVGNTIYF.

J is TRBJ2-1 and V is TRBV2; the D is unclear. V was clipped by 3 bases and J by 10 bases, with 4 bases between them. Germline lookup yields CDR1 SNHLY and CDR2 FYNNEI. There are 10 residues in the CDR3. The CDR3 reads CASSDLEQFF. CDR3 bases: TGTGCCAGCAGTGATCTGGAGCAGTTCTTC.

The V and J genes are TRBV2 and TRBJ1-2, with TRBD1 as a possible D gene (5 bases). V shed 6 bases and J shed 4 bases, with 9 bases lying between them. This CDR3 has 12 residues. The germline gives CDR1 SNHLY, CDR2 FYNNEI. The CDR3 loop is CASRAGRYGYTF. For the CDR3, the DNA is TGTGCCAGCAGGGCAGGGCGCTATGGCTACACCTTC.

The sample holds a few counts of this clone. The V gene is TRBV7-9, the J gene TRBJ2-3; 7 positions agree with TRBD1. The trim removed 0 bases at V and 0 bases at J, leaving 6 bases unmatched. Per germline, CDR1 SEHNR and CDR2 FQNEAQ (reference sequence). This CDR3 contains 17 residues. The CDR3 coding sequence is TGTGCCAGCAGCTTAGCCCTCGGGACAGCTAGCACAGATACGCAGTATTTT. This codes for CASSLALGTASTDTQYF.

This chain links TRBV6-1 with TRBJ2-7, with D maybe TRBD2 (6 bases). Trimming took 6 bases from V and 3 from J, leaving 12 bases between them. CDR3 length: 13 amino acids. The germline V gene encodes CDR1 MNHNS and CDR2 SASEGT. The DNA for the CDR3 is TGTGCCAGCAGCCGGGACTCCTTCTACGAGCAGTACTTC. It is translated as CASSRDSFYEQYF.

This clone has only one observation. V is TRBV5-1 and J is TRBJ1-1; D is unresolved. V was trimmed by 1 base and J by 1 base, leaving 8 bases between them. Germline V CDR1 and CDR2: SGHRS, YFSETQ. This CDR3 comprises 14 residues. CDR3 sequence reads: CASSLTGWNTEAFF. As DNA, the CDR3 is TGCGCCAGCAGCTTGACGGGATGGAACACTGAAGCTTTCTTT. Together with reference TRBV5-1 and TRBJ1-1, the CDR3 gives the full variable domain: KAGVTQTPRYLIKTRGQQVTLSCSPISGHRSVSWYQQTPGQGLQFLFEYFSETQRNKGNFPGRFSGRQFSNSRSEMNVSTLELGDSALYLCASSLTGWNTEAFFGQGTRLTVV.

This chain connects TRBV12-3 or TRBV12-4 to TRBJ2-4; 8 bases are a match to TRBD1. This CDR3 comprises 13 residues. The V gene end was trimmed by 6 bases and the J gene end by 7 bases; junction bases not matched to a gene: 5. The DNA of the CDR3 is TGTGCCAGCAGCCAGGGGGCCGTTAACATTCAGTACTTC. This codes for CASSQGAVNIQYF.

The chain has TRBV7-2 and TRBJ1-1; possible D gene TRBD1, 5 bases. Germline V gene data show CDR1 as SGHTA and CDR2 as FQGNSA. Trimming stripped 6 bases from V and 3 bases from J, with 17 bases between. This CDR3 has 15 residues. CDR3 protein: CASSRGLGRDTEAFF. The CDR3 bases are TGTGCCAGCAGTAGGGGACTAGGGCGAGACACTGAAGCTTTCTTT.

This chain joins TRBV19 and TRBJ1-1; tentatively, D is TRBD1 (6 bases). Germline CDR1 reads LNHDA; CDR2 reads SQIVND (reference sequence). The CDR3 spans 16 residues. The V end was cut by 7 bases, the J end by 2 bases, with 20 bases between. CDR3: CASKTQGSLGNTEAFF. CDR3 coding DNA: TGTGCCAGTAAAACACAGGGTAGTTTGGGTAACACTGAAGCTTTCTTT.

The chain joins TRBV5-5 to TRBJ1-5; D not resolved. This CDR3 is built from 15 residues. Germline V gene data show CDR1 as SGHKS and CDR2 as YYEKEE (reference sequence). V dropped 7 bases and J dropped 3 bases, with 17 bases sitting between them. The CDR3 DNA is TGTGCCAGCTCCGGAGGTTTTTACTCCAATCAGCCCCAGCATTTT. Amino acid sequence: CASSGGFYSNQPQHF. The whole variable domain, filled in from reference TRBV5-5 and TRBJ1-5, reads DAGVTQSPTHLIKTRGQQVTLRCSPISGHKSVSWYQQVLGQGPQFIFQYYEKEERGRGNFPDRFSARQFPNYSSELNVNALLLGDSALYLCASSGGFYSNQPQHFGDGTRLSIL.

The gene calls are TRBV4-1 and TRBJ1-3; a possible D gene is TRBD1 (5 bases). V was pared by 2 bases and J by 1 base, with 12 bases between. There are 16 residues in the CDR3. Germline assignment: CDR1 MGHRA and CDR2 YSYEKL. CDR3: CASSQLLAGSGNTIYF. In DNA form, the CDR3 reads TGCGCCAGCAGCCAACTGTTGGCAGGGTCTGGAAACACCATATATTTT.

Many counts were recorded for this clone. This rearrangement joins TRBV6-2 or TRBV6-3 to TRBJ2-1; 10 bases agree with TRBD2. The V and J ends lost 2 bases and 6 bases, in that order; junction bases with no gene match: 4. This CDR3 contains 15 residues. Germline V gives CDR1 MNHEY, CDR2 SVGEGT. CDR3 protein: CASSYGLAGANEQFF. The CDR3 DNA follows: TGTGCCAGCAGTTACGGCCTAGCGGGGGCCAATGAGCAGTTCTTC.

The rearrangement links TRBV19 to TRBJ1-3; no reliable D call. This CDR3 region has 17 residues. CDR1 and CDR2 (germline): LNHDA, SQIVND (reference sequence). V lost 4 bases and J 0 bases, leaving 16 bases between the germline ends. This CDR3 is CASSTSAETGSGNTIYF. The CDR3 DNA sequence: TGTGCCAGTAGTACCTCGGCAGAAACGGGCTCTGGAAACACCATATATTTT.

In this sample, this clone turned up once. The chain uses TRBV6-1 and TRBJ1-3; D is ambiguous. CDR1 MNHNS and CDR2 SASEGT come from the germline V gene. Trimming cost V 1 base and J 8 bases, with 18 bases left between them. The CDR3 is 16 amino acids. The CDR3 region has the DNA TGTGCCAGCAGTGAAGAGGCGGCCGGAGGGAGAGACACCATATATTTT. Its translation: CASSEEAAGGRDTIYF.

This clone was seen a handful of times. This chain connects TRBV27 to TRBJ1-1; 10 bases match TRBD1. In germline, CDR1 is MNHEY, CDR2 SMNVEV (reference sequence). J gave up 5 bases and V 3 bases, and 3 bases lay outside the gene matches. CDR3 length: 14 residues. CDR3 protein: CASSFDRGRTEAFF. In DNA form, the CDR3 reads TGTGCCAGCAGTTTCGACAGGGGGCGGACTGAAGCTTTCTTT.

This clone appeared once. The chain has TRBV12-3 or TRBV12-4 and TRBJ1-2; no clear D. The CDR3 length is 13 residues. V was cut by 2 bases and J by 7 bases, with 11 bases left in between. The CDR3 reads CASSLNQISGYTF. In nucleotides, the CDR3 is TGTGCCAGCAGTTTAAACCAAATCAGTGGCTACACCTTC.

This clone was recorded only once. This chain uses TRBV3-1 (or the pseudogene TRBV3-2) with TRBJ2-7, with 11 bases identical to TRBD2. The germline gives CDR1 LGHDT, CDR2 YNNKEL (reference sequence). The CDR3 is 14 amino acids. J was trimmed by 2 bases and V by 4 bases; bases with no gene match: 1. CDR3 protein: CASSRLAGTYEQYF. CDR3 DNA: TGTGCCAGCAGCCGACTAGCGGGGACCTACGAGCAGTACTTC.

CDR3 nucleotide sequence: TGTGCCAGCAGCTCCCGGGCAGGGTCTCCGCCCCAGCATTTT. Translation: CASSSRAGSPPQHF. This chain uses TRBV5-4 with TRBJ1-5; TRBD1 might be the D (5 bases). Germline CDR1 SGHNT, CDR2 YYREEE (reference sequence). This CDR3 comprises 14 residues. V was pared by 3 bases and J by 9 bases, with 16 bases between.

The chain couples TRBV12-3 or TRBV12-4 to TRBJ1-1; a weak D match, TRBD1 (6 bases). The CDR3 sequence is 13 residues long. V was cut by 3 bases and J by 4 bases, with 9 bases left in between. Written as DNA, the CDR3 is TGTGCCAGCAGTTTGGGGGCTCCCACTGAAGCTTTCTTT. It yields the protein CASSLGAPTEAFF.

The genes are TRBV20-1 and TRBJ1-2; D is undetermined. CDR3 length equals 11 residues. Germline loops: CDR1 DFQATT, CDR2 SNEGSKA (reference sequence). The CDR3 is CSGKTDYGYTF. Written as DNA, the CDR3 is TGCAGCGGTAAAACAGACTATGGCTACACCTTC.

The V gene is TRBV4-1, the J gene TRBJ2-3; possibly TRBD2 for D (7 bases). CDR1 is MGHRA and CDR2 is YSYEKL in the germline V gene. The CDR3 extends over 19 amino acids. The germline V and J ends were trimmed by 0 bases and 0 bases, with 19 bases remaining between them. CDR3 sequence: CASSQDMVQGGGSTDTQYF. CDR3 DNA sequence: TGCGCCAGCAGCCAAGATATGGTGCAGGGAGGGGGTAGCACAGATACGCAGTATTTT.

This clone was seen many times. V and J are TRBV19 and TRBJ2-7, with 11 bases lining up with TRBD2. The CDR3 extends over 17 amino acids. Germline V gene sequence: CDR1 LNHDA, CDR2 SQIVND (reference sequence). V lost 1 base, J lost 0 bases, and 5 bases stayed unmatched. CDR3 loop: CASSIGLAGWGSYEQYF. DNA of the CDR3: TGTGCCAGTAGTATAGGACTAGCGGGATGGGGCTCCTACGAGCAGTACTTC.

The chain links TRBV7-2 to TRBJ1-1, with 8 positions matching TRBD1. The germline V gene has CDR1 SGHTA and CDR2 FQGNSA. After removal of 2 bases from V and 5 bases from J, the junction contained 7 bases not matched to a gene. The CDR3 is 15 residues long. The DNA of the CDR3 is TGTGCCAGCAGCTTAAGACAGGGGTCAGGAACTGAAGCTTTCTTT. As protein: CASSLRQGSGTEAFF.

V gene TRBV3-1 (or the pseudogene TRBV3-2) combines with J gene TRBJ2-7; 9 bases map to TRBD1. After removal of 1 base from V and 3 bases from J, the junction contained 4 bases not matched to a gene. Per germline, CDR1 LGHDT and CDR2 YNNKEL (reference sequence). The CDR3 contains 15 residues. CDR3 loop: CASSQAGQGIYEQYF. The CDR3 nucleotides are TGTGCCAGCAGCCAAGCGGGACAGGGAATCTACGAGCAGTACTTC.

The chain links TRBV10-1 to TRBJ2-7, with 7 bases matching TRBD2. J lost 2 bases, V lost 0 bases, and 1 base had no gene match. This CDR3 has 14 residues. Per germline, CDR1 WNHNN and CDR2 SYGVQD (reference sequence). CDR3 residues: CASSESGGTYEQYF. CDR3 DNA sequence: TGCGCCAGCAGTGAGTCGGGGGGGACCTACGAGCAGTACTTC.